The entry below describes one T cell receptor beta chain. The antigen is not known. The data were taken from a study of cytotoxic CD8 clonotypes in ibrutinib-treated CLL. Overall study findings and caveats: Sampling of sustained-remission and progressing patients occurred at differing times. Under treatment, the uncommon public clonotypes either contracted or remained stable.

This table comes from immunoSEQ multiplex PCR, and its TCRdb copy is limited to in-frame clones, with some not included. This table has a few hundred thousand clones, roughly 79% appearing once. Germline V CDR1 and CDR2: SQVTM, ANQGSEA. The CDR3 totals 12 residues. Trimming left V 7 bases short and J 2 bases short, with 11 bases between. The rearrangement joins TRBV29-1 to TRBJ2-5; a possible D gene is TRBD1 (6 bases). The sample here was PBMCs, taken before ibrutinib treatment. The TCR was taken from a human donor with chronic lymphocytic leukemia. The CDR3 here is CSGRGGQETQYF. The CDR3 DNA is TGCAGCGGAAGAGGGGGTCAAGAGACCCAGTACTTC.